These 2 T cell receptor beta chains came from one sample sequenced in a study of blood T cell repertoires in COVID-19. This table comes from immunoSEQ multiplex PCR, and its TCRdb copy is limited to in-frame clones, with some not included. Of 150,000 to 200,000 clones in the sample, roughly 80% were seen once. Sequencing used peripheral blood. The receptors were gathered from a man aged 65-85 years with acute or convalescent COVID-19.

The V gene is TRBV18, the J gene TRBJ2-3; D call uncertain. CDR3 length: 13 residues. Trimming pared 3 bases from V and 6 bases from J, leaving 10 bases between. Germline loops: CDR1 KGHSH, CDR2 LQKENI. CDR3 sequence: CASSPVTADTQYF. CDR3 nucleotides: TGTGCCAGCTCACCGGTGACTGCGGATACGCAGTATTTT.

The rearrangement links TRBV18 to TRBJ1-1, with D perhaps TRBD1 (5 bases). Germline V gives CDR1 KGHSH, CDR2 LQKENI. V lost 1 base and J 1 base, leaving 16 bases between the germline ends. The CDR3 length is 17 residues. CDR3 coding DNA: TGTGCCAGCTCACCACAACCCGGGGGTCCGGCGAACACTGAAGCTTTCTTT. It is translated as CASSPQPGGPANTEAFF. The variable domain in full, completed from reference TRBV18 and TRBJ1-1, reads NAGVMQNPRHLVRRRGQEARLRCSPMKGHSHVYWYRQLPEEGLKFMVYLQKENIIDESGMPKERFSAEFPKEGPSILRIQQVVRGDSAAYFCASSPQPGGPANTEAFFGQGTRLTVV.